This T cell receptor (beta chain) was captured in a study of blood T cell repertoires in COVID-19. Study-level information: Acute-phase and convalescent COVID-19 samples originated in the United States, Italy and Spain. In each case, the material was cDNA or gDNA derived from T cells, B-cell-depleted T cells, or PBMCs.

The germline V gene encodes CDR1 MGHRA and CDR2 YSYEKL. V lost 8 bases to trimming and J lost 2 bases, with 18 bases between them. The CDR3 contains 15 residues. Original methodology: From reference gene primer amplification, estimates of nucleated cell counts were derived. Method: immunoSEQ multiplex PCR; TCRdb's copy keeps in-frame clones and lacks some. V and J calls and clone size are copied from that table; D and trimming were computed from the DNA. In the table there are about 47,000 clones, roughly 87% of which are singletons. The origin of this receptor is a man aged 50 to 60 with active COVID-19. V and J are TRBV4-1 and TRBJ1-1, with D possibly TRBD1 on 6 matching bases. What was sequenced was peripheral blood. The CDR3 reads CASQKSGGGNTEAFF. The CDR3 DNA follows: TGCGCCAGCCAAAAGTCGGGGGGCGGAAACACTGAAGCTTTCTTT.